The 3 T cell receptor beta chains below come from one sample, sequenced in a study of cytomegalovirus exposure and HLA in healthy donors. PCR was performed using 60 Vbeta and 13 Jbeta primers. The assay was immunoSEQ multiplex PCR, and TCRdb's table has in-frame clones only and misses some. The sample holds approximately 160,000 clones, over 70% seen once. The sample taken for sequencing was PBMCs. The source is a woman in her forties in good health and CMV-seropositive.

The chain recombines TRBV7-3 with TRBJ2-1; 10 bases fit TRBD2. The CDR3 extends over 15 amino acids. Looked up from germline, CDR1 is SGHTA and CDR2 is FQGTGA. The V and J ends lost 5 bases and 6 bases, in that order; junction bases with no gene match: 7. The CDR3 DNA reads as TGTGCCAGCAGCCGGGCTAGCGGGAGCCGCAATGAGCAGTTCTTC. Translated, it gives CASSRASGSRNEQFF.

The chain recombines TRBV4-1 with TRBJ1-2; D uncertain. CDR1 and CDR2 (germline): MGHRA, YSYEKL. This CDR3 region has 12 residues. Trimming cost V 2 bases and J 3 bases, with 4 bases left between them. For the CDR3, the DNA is TGCGCCAGCAGCCAAATAGACTATGGCTACACCTTC. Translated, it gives CASSQIDYGYTF.

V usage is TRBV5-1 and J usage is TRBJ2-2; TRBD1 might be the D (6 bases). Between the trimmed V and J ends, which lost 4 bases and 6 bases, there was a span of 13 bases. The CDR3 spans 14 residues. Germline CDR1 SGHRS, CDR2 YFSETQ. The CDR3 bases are TGCGCCAGCAGCCCAACAGGGTCCGCCGGGGAGCTGTTTTTT. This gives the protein CASSPTGSAGELFF.